These 8 T cell receptor beta chains were all obtained from the same sample, sequenced in a study of Ad26.COV2.S vaccination and SARS-CoV-2 variants. Stated treatment: roughly 19 received Ad26.COV2.S at low or high dose, single or two shots; roughly five received placebo; per-sample allocation not given. At day 63 after the first vaccine or placebo injection, samples were drawn. The assay was immunoSEQ multiplex PCR, and TCRdb's table has in-frame clones only and misses some. Counted here are about 400,000 clones, 89% occurring once; the ten biggest clones make up 1.5% to 2%. The material was peripheral blood, obtained in a trial of Ad26.COV2.S vaccine versus placebo. The receptors shown here come from a person aged 18-65 years who received the Ad26.COV2.S COVID-19 vaccine or a placebo.

This clone was detected once. CDR3: CASSQGPDTEAFF. The CDR3 DNA is TGTGCCAGCAGCCAGGGGCCTGATACTGAAGCTTTCTTT. V usage is TRBV4-2 and J usage is TRBJ1-1, with D tentatively TRBD1 (5 bases). V lost 3 bases and J 5 bases, leaving 10 bases between the germline ends. CDR1 is LGHNA, CDR2 YNFKEQ, per germline. This CDR3 contains 13 residues.

V is TRBV6-5 and J is TRBJ2-5; no reliable D call. The CDR3 runs to 12 residues. The V end lost 5 bases, the J end lost 5 bases, and 9 bases lay between the germline ends. From germline, CDR1 is MNHEY and CDR2 SVGAGI. CDR3 region: CASSNPLETQYF. The CDR3 region has the DNA TGTGCCAGCAGTAACCCTTTGGAGACCCAGTACTTC.

V usage is TRBV28 and J usage is TRBJ1-5; D remains unclear. The CDR3 extends over 15 amino acids. The V end was cut by 4 bases, the J end by 4 bases, with 14 bases between. Germline loops: CDR1 MDHEN, CDR2 SYDVKM. The CDR3 spells CASSWESIPNQPQHF. DNA of the CDR3: TGTGCCAGCAGTTGGGAGTCCATACCGAATCAGCCCCAGCATTTT.

This chain connects TRBV3-1 (or the pseudogene TRBV3-2) to TRBJ1-1; 10 bases map to TRBD1. The germline gives CDR1 LGHDT, CDR2 YNNKEL (reference sequence). The CDR3 loop spans 12 amino acids. Unmatched junction bases numbered 0, after V lost 1 base and J lost 10 bases. The CDR3 region has the DNA TGTGCCAGCAGCCAAGGGACAGGGGGAGCTTTCTTT. Translation gives CASSQGTGGAFF.

This chain joins TRBV27 and TRBJ2-3; D possibly uses TRBD1 or TRBD2 (5 bases each). V shed 4 bases and J shed 3 bases, with 8 bases lying between them. There are 13 residues in the CDR3. Germline values: CDR1 MNHEY, CDR2 SMNVEV (reference sequence). CDR3 loop: CASSWGRTDTQYF. The CDR3 DNA reads TGTGCCAGCAGTTGGGGGAGAACAGATACGCAGTATTTT.

The genes are TRBV3-1 (or the pseudogene TRBV3-2) and TRBJ2-5; 7 bases fit TRBD2. CDR3 length: 14 amino acids. CDR1 LGHDT and CDR2 YNNKEL come from the germline V gene (reference sequence). The V gene end was trimmed by 0 bases and the J gene end by 4 bases; junction bases not matched to a gene: 2. CDR3 in amino acids: CASSQEGGGETQYF. The CDR3 coding sequence is TGTGCCAGCAGCCAAGAGGGCGGGGGAGAGACCCAGTACTTC.

This clone was observed a few times. The chain recombines TRBV4-2 with TRBJ1-4, with D tentatively TRBD1 (6 bases). Between the trimmed V and J ends, which lost 4 bases and 1 base, there was a span of 13 bases. This CDR3 contains 16 residues. Per germline, CDR1 LGHNA and CDR2 YNFKEQ. In nucleotides, the CDR3 is TGTGCCAGCAGCCCAACGGGGGGGCAAACTAATGAAAAACTGTTTTTT. Translation gives CASSPTGGQTNEKLFF.

This clone was found many times. The chain employs TRBV29-1 and TRBJ2-1; perhaps D is TRBD1 or TRBD2 (5 bases each). V lost 4 bases, J lost 9 bases, and 10 bases lay in between. Germline loops: CDR1 SQVTM, CDR2 ANQGSEA. This CDR3 comprises 11 residues. The chain's CDR3 is CSVGGSGEQFF. In DNA, the CDR3 is TGCAGCGTTGGGGGGAGTGGTGAGCAGTTCTTC.